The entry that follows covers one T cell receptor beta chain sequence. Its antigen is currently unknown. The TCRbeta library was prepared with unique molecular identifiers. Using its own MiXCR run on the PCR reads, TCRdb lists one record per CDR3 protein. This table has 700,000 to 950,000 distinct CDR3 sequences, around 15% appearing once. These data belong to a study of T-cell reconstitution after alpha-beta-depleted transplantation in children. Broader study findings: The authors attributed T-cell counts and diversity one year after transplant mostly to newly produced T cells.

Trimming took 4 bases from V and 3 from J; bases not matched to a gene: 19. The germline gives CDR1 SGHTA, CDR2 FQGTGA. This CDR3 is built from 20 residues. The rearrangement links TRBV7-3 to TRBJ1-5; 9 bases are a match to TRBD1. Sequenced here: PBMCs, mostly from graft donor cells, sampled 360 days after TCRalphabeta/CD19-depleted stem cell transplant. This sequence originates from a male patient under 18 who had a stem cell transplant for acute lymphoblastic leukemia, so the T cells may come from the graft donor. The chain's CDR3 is CASSSHAWAGQGPINQPQHF. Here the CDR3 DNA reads TGTGCCAGCAGCTCCCACGCCTGGGCGGGACAGGGCCCTATCAATCAGCCCCAGCATTTT. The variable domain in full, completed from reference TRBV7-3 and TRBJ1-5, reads GAGVSQTPSNKVTEKGKYVELRCDPISGHTALYWYRQSLGQGPEFLIYFQGTGAADDSGLPNDRFFAVRPEGSVSTLKIQRTERGDSAVYLCASSSHAWAGQGPINQPQHFGDGTRLSIL.